These T cell receptor beta chains were read from a single sample in a study of post-analysis software for immune sequencing data. TCRdb analysed the PCR reads with MiXCR anew, one entry per CDR3 protein. The data hold hundreds of thousands of distinct CDR3 sequences, with approximately 60% observed a single time. The sequencing sample was made of blood. Source of these receptors: a girl between 2 and 10 years old with multiple sclerosis. Both conserved end residues are trimmed from each CDR3. Clone size appears in some rows only: once, few, many, or a class for an expanded clone.

clone_size cdr3_length j_call v_call cdr3_aa
few 14 TRBJ2-5 TRBV4-2 ASSQGSGGARETQY
NA 13 TRBJ2-5 TRBV10-3 AISDTGSAQETQY
NA 11 TRBJ2-7 TRBV20-1 SAQTDLSYEQY
NA 14 TRBJ2-5 TRBV10-3 AISERAGGPAETQY
NA 14 TRBJ2-7 TRBV4-1 ASSLTRLVGGYEQY
NA 12 NA TRBV10-3 AFGTAHGGETQY
NA 14 TRBJ2-3 TRBV7-3 ASSPLGTSGTDTQY
few 12 TRBJ2-7 TRBV20-1 SASGTSGPSEQY
NA 12 TRBJ2-7 TRBV12-3/TRBV12-4 ASSLSGRALEQY
NA 12 TRBJ2-1 TRBV5-1 ASSFGPGPAEQF
NA 13 TRBJ2-7 TRBV5-1 ASSGDRGTPYEQY
NA 12 NA TRBV29-1 SVAYRLVSYEQY
NA 16 TRBJ1-3 TRBV12-3/TRBV12-4 ASGSFWGKGVSGNTIY
NA 11 TRBJ2-7 TRBV18 ASSLDRAAEQY
NA 14 TRBJ2-3 TRBV4-3 ASSQGVIGLVDTQY
few 12 TRBJ2-1 TRBV4-2 ASSQEEGYDEQF
NA 11 TRBJ1-2 TRBV18 ASSPGFNYGYT
NA 11 TRBJ1-6 TRBV10-3 AISTGGWSPLH
NA 17 TRBJ2-6 TRBV5-1 ASSHGVGGHYSGANVLT
NA 10 TRBJ2-1 TRBV7-9 ASGVAGREQF
NA 12 TRBJ1-1 TRBV6-2/TRBV6-3 ASNSGRMNTEAF
NA 11 TRBJ1-2 TRBV12-3/TRBV12-4 ASSPRQGLRYT
NA 14 TRBJ2-1 TRBV7-9 ASSLQSGGDYNEQF
NA 12 TRBJ1-1 TRBV29-1 SVEKVDWLTEAF
NA 14 TRBJ1-2 TRBV20-1 SARLGSGNPNYGYT
few 14 TRBJ2-3 TRBV7-9 ASSALGRAGTDTQY
NA 11 TRBJ2-5 TRBV7-9 ASSLAYGETQY
NA 17 TRBJ2-3 TRBV15 ATSRDSSGTSGAKDTQY
NA 15 TRBJ2-1 TRBV7-9 ASIGYSGRPTYNEQF
few 11 TRBJ2-3 TRBV5-1 ASQDGTSDTQY
few 14 TRBJ2-3 TRBV20-1 SAHTEGLAVHPTQY
few 11 TRBJ2-7 TRBV6-2/TRBV6-3 ASSFRSPYEQY
NA 11 TRBJ2-7 TRBV12-3/TRBV12-4 ASSPVSEYEQY
NA 13 TRBJ1-2 TRBV6-6 ASSYSGRGYDGYT
NA 12 TRBJ1-1 TRBV4-2 ASSQRGRRIVAF
NA 10 TRBJ2-7 TRBV10-3 AISLGGDEQY
few 13 TRBJ2-3 TRBV12-3/TRBV12-4 ASSIDRGRSDTQY
once 10 TRBJ2-1 TRBV2 ASDNVRNEQF
NA 13 TRBJ2-5 TRBV27 ASSLLGTEEETQY